This record looks at one T cell receptor (beta chain) sequence and its context. Per the original methods: The authors estimated nucleated cell counts from reference gene primer amplification. Some clones are missing from TCRdb's copy, which holds only in-frame ones; the method was immunoSEQ multiplex PCR. That table is the source of V, J and clone size, and D and trimming were worked out from the DNA. The table lists 200,000 to 250,000 clones, nearly 90% of them singletons, with more than 10% in the top ten. Germline V gene lookup returns CDR1 SGHTA and CDR2 FQGNSA. The ends were cut back, 5 bases at V and 4 bases at J, with 14 bases in the middle. The CDR3 totals 14 residues. This sample was included in a study of blood T cell repertoires in COVID-19. Study-wide context: Samples of COVID-19 (acute and convalescent) were obtained from the United States, Italy and Spain. PBMCs, B-cell-depleted T cells, or T cells provided the cDNA or gDNA that made up the material.

This chain connects TRBV7-2 to TRBJ1-2, with D possibly TRBD1 on 6 matching bases. The origin of this receptor is a woman between 18 and 29 years old who had recovered from COVID-19. Input material: peripheral blood. Here the CDR3 reads CASSPGQTTYGYTF. CDR3 bases: TGTGCCAGCAGCCCCGGACAGACTACCTATGGCTACACCTTC.